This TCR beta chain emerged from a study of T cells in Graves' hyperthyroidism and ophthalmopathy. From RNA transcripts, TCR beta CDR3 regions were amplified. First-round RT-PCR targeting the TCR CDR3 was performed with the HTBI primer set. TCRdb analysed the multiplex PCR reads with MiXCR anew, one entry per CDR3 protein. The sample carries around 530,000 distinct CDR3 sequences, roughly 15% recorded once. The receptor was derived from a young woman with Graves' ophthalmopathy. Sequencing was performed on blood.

CDR3 DNA sequence: TGCGCCAGCAGCTGGCAGGGGGCCGAAGGCTACACCTTC. It codes for CASSWQGAEGYTF. The V call is TRBV5-1, the J call TRBJ1-2; 8 bases align to TRBD1. The germline gives CDR1 SGHRS, CDR2 YFSETQ. Losses at the gene ends were 3 bases for V and 8 bases for J; bases not matched to a gene: 6. This CDR3 spans 13 amino acids.